Listed below are T cell receptor beta chains from one sample, sequenced in a study of blood T cell repertoires in COVID-19. Clones were read by immunoSEQ multiplex PCR, and TCRdb kept only the in-frame ones, dropping some. In the table there are roughly 180,000 clones, roughly 88% of which are singletons. The specimen was PBMCs or T cells enriched from blood (not recorded which). These receptor sequences come from a woman aged 25 to 45 who had recovered from COVID-19. The CDR3 runs from the conserved cysteine through the conserved F or W. Each record gives: J gene, V gene, D gene, clone size, CDR3 DNA, CDR3 protein. D genes are given only for firm matches. Part of the rows lack a size; the others show once, few, many or a class for expanded clones.

j_call: TRBJ1-5; v_call: TRBV4-1; d_call: TRBD1; clone_size: .; cdr3_nt: TGCGCCAGCAGCCAAGCGACCGGGACAGGGATTAGCAATCAGCCCCAGCATTTT; cdr3_aa: CASSQATGTGISNQPQHF
j_call: TRBJ2-7; v_call: TRBV18; d_call: TRBD2; clone_size: .; cdr3_nt: TGTGCCAGCTCACGATCCATGGGACTAGCGGGAGTCTACGAGCAGTACTTC; cdr3_aa: CASSRSMGLAGVYEQYF
j_call: TRBJ1-5; v_call: TRBV5-1; d_call: TRBD1; clone_size: .; cdr3_nt: TGCGCCAGCAGCCAGGAGGGGGCTACATTTGGTCAGCCCCAGCATTTT; cdr3_aa: CASSQEGATFGQPQHF
j_call: TRBJ2-7; v_call: TRBV30; d_call: .; clone_size: .; cdr3_nt: TGTGCCTGGAGTGTCGCTCCAAGAGCCGAGCAGTACTTC; cdr3_aa: CAWSVAPRAEQYF
j_call: TRBJ1-1; v_call: TRBV5-1; d_call: TRBD1; clone_size: .; cdr3_nt: TGCGCCAGCAGCTTATCCGGGACAGGGATCACTGAAGCTTTCTTT; cdr3_aa: CASSLSGTGITEAFF
j_call: TRBJ2-7; v_call: TRBV5-4; d_call: TRBD2; clone_size: .; cdr3_nt: TGTGCCAGCAGGACCGGACTAGACTACGAGCAGTACTTC; cdr3_aa: CASRTGLDYEQYF
j_call: TRBJ2-1; v_call: TRBV19; d_call: .; clone_size: .; cdr3_nt: TGTGCCAGTAGTCCCCTCGGCGCGGGTGAGAGCTCCTACAATGAGCAGTTCTTC; cdr3_aa: CASSPLGAGESSYNEQFF
j_call: TRBJ1-4; v_call: TRBV25-1; d_call: .; clone_size: once; cdr3_nt: TGTGCCAGCAGCCACTCAGGCGTACTTAATGAAAAACTGTTTTTT; cdr3_aa: CASSHSGVLNEKLFF
j_call: TRBJ2-3; v_call: TRBV5-1; d_call: TRBD2; clone_size: .; cdr3_nt: TGCGCCAGCAGCCACAATACTCGAAGAATTGTCCGACCAGGACTAGATCCCACAGATACGCAGTATTTT; cdr3_aa: CASSHNTRRIVRPGLDPTDTQYF
j_call: TRBJ1-5; v_call: TRBV29-1; d_call: .; clone_size: .; cdr3_nt: TGCAGCGCGACTGGGGGGAGCAATCAGCCCCAGCATTTT; cdr3_aa: CSATGGSNQPQHF
j_call: TRBJ1-5; v_call: TRBV28; d_call: .; clone_size: .; cdr3_nt: TGTGCCTCCCAGGTCTCTGACCCCAATCAGCCCCAGCATTTT; cdr3_aa: CASQVSDPNQPQHF
j_call: TRBJ2-1; v_call: TRBV7-8; d_call: TRBD2; clone_size: .; cdr3_nt: TGTGCCAGCAGCTTAATAAACGGGAGGGCAAACAATGAGCAGTTCTTC; cdr3_aa: CASSLINGRANNEQFF
j_call: TRBJ2-5; v_call: TRBV7-3; d_call: TRBD2; clone_size: .; cdr3_nt: TGTGCCAGCAGCCCCGGACTAGCGGGGCGAGAGACCCAGTACTTC; cdr3_aa: CASSPGLAGRETQYF
j_call: TRBJ1-2; v_call: TRBV27; d_call: TRBD1; clone_size: .; cdr3_nt: TGTGCCAGCAGTCCGGGGATGGACAGGGGCGGCTACACCTTC; cdr3_aa: CASSPGMDRGGYTF
j_call: TRBJ1-3; v_call: TRBV3-1/TRBV3-2; d_call: TRBD1; clone_size: .; cdr3_nt: TGTGCCAGCAGCCAAGTTGCTAGTTTTAGGACAGGCCGATACACCATATATTTT; cdr3_aa: CASSQVASFRTGRYTIYF
j_call: TRBJ1-2; v_call: TRBV5-1; d_call: TRBD1; clone_size: .; cdr3_nt: TGCGCCAGCACGGACAGGGCAGGAGGCTACACCTTC; cdr3_aa: CASTDRAGGYTF
j_call: TRBJ2-1; v_call: TRBV5-1; d_call: .; clone_size: .; cdr3_nt: TGCGCCAGCAGCTTGACGAGGTCCTACAATGAGCAGTTCTTC; cdr3_aa: CASSLTRSYNEQFF
j_call: TRBJ2-7; v_call: TRBV10-3; d_call: TRBD2; clone_size: once; cdr3_nt: TGTGCCATCAGTGAGGAAATGAGGTCGACTAGCGGGAGAGGGGAGCAGTACTTC; cdr3_aa: CAISEEMRSTSGRGEQYF
j_call: TRBJ2-7; v_call: TRBV13; d_call: TRBD1; clone_size: .; cdr3_nt: TGTGCCAGCAGCTTAGGTGGACAGGGGGCGAGAGAGCAGTACTTC; cdr3_aa: CASSLGGQGAREQYF
j_call: TRBJ2-4; v_call: TRBV4-2; d_call: TRBD1; clone_size: .; cdr3_nt: TGTGCCAGCAGCCGGACAGGGAGTTCGGTCAAAAACATTCAGTACTTC; cdr3_aa: CASSRTGSSVKNIQYF
j_call: TRBJ1-1; v_call: TRBV6-5; d_call: TRBD1; clone_size: .; cdr3_nt: TGTGCCAGCAGTTCCGGGACAGCGAACACTGAAGCTTTCTTT; cdr3_aa: CASSSGTANTEAFF
j_call: TRBJ2-5; v_call: TRBV15; d_call: .; clone_size: .; cdr3_nt: TGTGCCACCAGCAGAGATTTAGCCAGCAAGGAGACCCAGTACTTC; cdr3_aa: CATSRDLASKETQYF
j_call: TRBJ2-1; v_call: TRBV28; d_call: TRBD2; clone_size: .; cdr3_nt: TGTGCCAGCAACCTCCCGGGACTAGCGGGAGGGCAGTTCTTC; cdr3_aa: CASNLPGLAGGQFF
j_call: TRBJ2-1; v_call: TRBV11-2; d_call: TRBD2; clone_size: .; cdr3_nt: TGTGCCAGCAGCCGAAGCGGGAGGGCCTGGGGTGAGCAGTTCTTC; cdr3_aa: CASSRSGRAWGEQFF
j_call: TRBJ1-2; v_call: TRBV2; d_call: .; clone_size: .; cdr3_nt: TGTGCCAGCAGTGATCGGGGAATCTATGGCTACACCTTC; cdr3_aa: CASSDRGIYGYTF
j_call: TRBJ2-3; v_call: TRBV5-1; d_call: TRBD2; clone_size: .; cdr3_nt: TGCGCCAGCAGCTCCGGGACTAGCGGGGAGGGGCGAGATACGCAGTATTTT; cdr3_aa: CASSSGTSGEGRDTQYF
j_call: TRBJ1-3; v_call: TRBV3-1/TRBV3-2; d_call: TRBD1; clone_size: .; cdr3_nt: TGTGCCAGCAGGCTCGGGACAGGGGATGGCTCTGGAAACACCATATATTTT; cdr3_aa: CASRLGTGDGSGNTIYF
j_call: TRBJ2-2; v_call: TRBV24-1; d_call: .; clone_size: .; cdr3_nt: TGTGCCACCAGTGCATCTACGGGTCTTATTCCCGGGGAGCTGTTTTTT; cdr3_aa: CATSASTGLIPGELFF